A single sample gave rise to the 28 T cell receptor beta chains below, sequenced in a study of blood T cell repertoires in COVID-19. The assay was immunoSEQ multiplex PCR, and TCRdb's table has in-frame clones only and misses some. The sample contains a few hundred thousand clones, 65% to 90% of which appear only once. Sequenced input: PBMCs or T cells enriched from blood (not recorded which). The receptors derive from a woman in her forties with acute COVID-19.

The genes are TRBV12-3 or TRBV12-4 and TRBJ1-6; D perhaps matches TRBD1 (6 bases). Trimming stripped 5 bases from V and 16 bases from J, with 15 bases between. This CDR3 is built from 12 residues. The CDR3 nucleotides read TGTGCCAGCAGTCCAACAGGGCCAGGACTCCACTTT. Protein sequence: CASSPTGPGLHF.

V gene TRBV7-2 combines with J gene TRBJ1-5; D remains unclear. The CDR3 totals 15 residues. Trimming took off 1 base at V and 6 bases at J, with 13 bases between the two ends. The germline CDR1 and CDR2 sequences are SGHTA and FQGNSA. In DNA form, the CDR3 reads TGTGCCAGCAGCTTAGGGTCCGGGGATCGTCAGCCCCAGCATTTT. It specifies CASSLGSGDRQPQHF.

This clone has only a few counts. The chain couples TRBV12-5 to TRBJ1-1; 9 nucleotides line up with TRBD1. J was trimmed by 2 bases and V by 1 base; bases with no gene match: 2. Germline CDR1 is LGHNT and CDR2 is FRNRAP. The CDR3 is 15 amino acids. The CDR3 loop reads CASGLEDRGNTEAFF. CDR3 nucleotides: TGTGCTAGTGGTTTGGAGGACAGGGGAAACACTGAAGCTTTCTTT.

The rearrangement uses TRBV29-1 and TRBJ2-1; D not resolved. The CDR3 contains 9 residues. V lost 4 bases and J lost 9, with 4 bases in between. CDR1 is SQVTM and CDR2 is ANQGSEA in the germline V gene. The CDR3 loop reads CSVGSEQFF. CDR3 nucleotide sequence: TGCAGCGTTGGGAGTGAGCAGTTCTTC.

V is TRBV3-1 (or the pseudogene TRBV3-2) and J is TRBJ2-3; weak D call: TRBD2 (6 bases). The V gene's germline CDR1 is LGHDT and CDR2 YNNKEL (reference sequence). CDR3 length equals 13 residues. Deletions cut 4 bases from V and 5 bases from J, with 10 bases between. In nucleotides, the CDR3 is TGTGCCAGCAGCCCTAGCGCTGGAGATACGCAGTATTTT. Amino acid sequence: CASSPSAGDTQYF.

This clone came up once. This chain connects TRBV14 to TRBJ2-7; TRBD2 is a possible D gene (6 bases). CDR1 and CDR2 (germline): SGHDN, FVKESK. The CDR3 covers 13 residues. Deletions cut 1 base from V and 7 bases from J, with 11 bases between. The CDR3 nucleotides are TGTGCCAGCAGCCAAGTTAGGAGCGGGGAGCAGTACTTC. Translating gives CASSQVRSGEQYF.

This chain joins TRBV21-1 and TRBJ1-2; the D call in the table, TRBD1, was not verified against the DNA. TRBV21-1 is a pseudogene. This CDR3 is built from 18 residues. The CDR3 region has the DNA TGTGCCAGCAGCAAAATGGTCCCGAGGGGGTATCCTAACTATGGCTACACCTTC. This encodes CASSKMVPRGYPNYGYTF.

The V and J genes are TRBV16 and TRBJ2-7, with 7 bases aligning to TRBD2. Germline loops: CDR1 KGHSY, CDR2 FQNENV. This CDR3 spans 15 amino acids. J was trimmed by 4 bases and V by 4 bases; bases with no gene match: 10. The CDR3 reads CASSRLISGPYEQYF. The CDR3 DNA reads TGTGCCAGCAGCCGATTGATTAGCGGGCCGTACGAGCAGTACTTC.

CDR3 DNA sequence: TGCAGCGTTGTACAGGGGTTCTACGAGCAGTACTTC. Residues: CSVVQGFYEQYF. The V gene is TRBV29-1, the J gene TRBJ2-7; 7 nucleotides line up with TRBD1. Per the germline V gene, CDR1 is SQVTM and CDR2 is ANQGSEA. V shed 4 bases, J shed 3 bases, and the junction held 3 bases outside the gene matches. There are 12 residues in the CDR3.

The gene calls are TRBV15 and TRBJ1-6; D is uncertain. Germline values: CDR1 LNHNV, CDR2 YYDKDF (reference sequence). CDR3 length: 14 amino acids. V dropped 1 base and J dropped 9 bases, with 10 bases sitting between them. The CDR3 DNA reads TGTGCCACCAGCAGAGGCCTATTTTCTTCACCCCTCCACTTT. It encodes CATSRGLFSSPLHF.

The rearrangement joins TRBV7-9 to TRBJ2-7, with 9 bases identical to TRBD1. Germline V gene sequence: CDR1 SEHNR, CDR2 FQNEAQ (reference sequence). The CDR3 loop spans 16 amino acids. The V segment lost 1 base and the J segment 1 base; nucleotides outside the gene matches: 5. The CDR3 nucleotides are TGTGCCAGCAGCTTAGGGACAGGGGCCGGATCCTACGAGCAGTACTTC. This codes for CASSLGTGAGSYEQYF.

CDR3 residues: CASSEREGSYNEQFF. As DNA, the CDR3 is TGTGCCAGCAGCGAGCGGGAGGGCTCCTACAATGAGCAGTTCTTC. The J gene is TRBJ2-1, the V gene TRBV9; 10 nucleotides align to TRBD2. This CDR3 region has 15 residues. The ends lost 3 bases at V and 0 bases at J; junction bases unmatched: 0. CDR1 and CDR2 from the germline V gene are SGDLS and YYNGEE. Based on the CDR3 plus reference TRBV9 and TRBJ2-1, the full variable domain is DSGVTQTPKHLITATGQRVTLRCSPRSGDLSVYWYQQSLDQGLQFLIQYYNGEERAKGNILERFSAQQFPDLHSELNLSSLELGDSALYFCASSEREGSYNEQFFGPGTRLTVL.

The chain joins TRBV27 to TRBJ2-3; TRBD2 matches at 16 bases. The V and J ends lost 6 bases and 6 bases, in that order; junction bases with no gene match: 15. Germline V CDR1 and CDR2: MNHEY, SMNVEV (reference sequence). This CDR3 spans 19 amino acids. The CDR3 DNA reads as TGTGCCAGCAGCAAGAGGGGGACTAGCGGGGGGGCACCAGTTGATACGCAGTATTTT. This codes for CASSKRGTSGGAPVDTQYF.

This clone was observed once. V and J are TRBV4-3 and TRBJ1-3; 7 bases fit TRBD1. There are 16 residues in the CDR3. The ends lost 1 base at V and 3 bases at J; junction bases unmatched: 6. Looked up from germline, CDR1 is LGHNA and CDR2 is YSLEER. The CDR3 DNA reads TGCGCCAGCAGCCAAGGACAGGGAGCAGATGGAAACACCATATATTTT. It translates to CASSQGQGADGNTIYF.

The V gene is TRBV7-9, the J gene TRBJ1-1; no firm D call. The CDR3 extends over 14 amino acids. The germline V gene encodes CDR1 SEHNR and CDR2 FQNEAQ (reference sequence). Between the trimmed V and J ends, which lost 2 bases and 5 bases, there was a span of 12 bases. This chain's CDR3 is CASSLISGETEAFF. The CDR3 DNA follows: TGTGCCAGCAGCTTAATTTCCGGGGAAACTGAAGCTTTCTTT.

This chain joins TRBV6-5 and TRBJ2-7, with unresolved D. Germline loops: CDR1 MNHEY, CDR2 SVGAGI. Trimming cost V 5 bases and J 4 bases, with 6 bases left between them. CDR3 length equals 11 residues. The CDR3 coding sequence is TGTGCCAGCAGTACTCCTTACGAGCAGTACTTC. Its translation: CASSTPYEQYF.

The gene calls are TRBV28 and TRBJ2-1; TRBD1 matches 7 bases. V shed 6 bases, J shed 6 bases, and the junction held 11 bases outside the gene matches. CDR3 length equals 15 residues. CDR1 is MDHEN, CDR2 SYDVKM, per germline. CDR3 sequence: CASRRDRESSNEQFF. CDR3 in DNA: TGTGCCAGCAGGAGAGACAGGGAGTCTTCCAATGAGCAGTTCTTC.

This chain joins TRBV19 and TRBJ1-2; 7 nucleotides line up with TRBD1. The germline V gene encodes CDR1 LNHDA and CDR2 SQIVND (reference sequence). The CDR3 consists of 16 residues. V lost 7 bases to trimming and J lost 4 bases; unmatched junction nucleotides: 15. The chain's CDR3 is CASIDRVHSSGYGYTF. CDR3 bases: TGTGCCAGTATCGACAGGGTCCATTCCTCTGGCTATGGCTACACCTTC.

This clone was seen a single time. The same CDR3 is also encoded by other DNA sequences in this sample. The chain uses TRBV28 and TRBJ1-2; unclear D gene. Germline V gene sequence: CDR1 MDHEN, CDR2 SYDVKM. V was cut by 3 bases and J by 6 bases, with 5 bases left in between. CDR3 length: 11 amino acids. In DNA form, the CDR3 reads TGTGCCAGCAGTTTCTACGATGGCTACACCTTC. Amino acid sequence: CASSFYDGYTF.

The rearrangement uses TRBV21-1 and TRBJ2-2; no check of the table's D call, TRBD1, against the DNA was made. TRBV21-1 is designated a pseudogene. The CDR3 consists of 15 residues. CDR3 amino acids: CASSSGHGAPGELFF. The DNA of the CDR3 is TGTGCCAGCAGCAGCGGACACGGAGCCCCCGGGGAGCTGTTTTTT.

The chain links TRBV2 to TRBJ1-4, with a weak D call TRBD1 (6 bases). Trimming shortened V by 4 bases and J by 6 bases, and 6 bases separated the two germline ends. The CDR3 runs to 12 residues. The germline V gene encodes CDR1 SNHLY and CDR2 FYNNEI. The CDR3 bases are TGTGCCAGCAGTGGACAGGATGAAAAACTGTTTTTT. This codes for CASSGQDEKLFF.

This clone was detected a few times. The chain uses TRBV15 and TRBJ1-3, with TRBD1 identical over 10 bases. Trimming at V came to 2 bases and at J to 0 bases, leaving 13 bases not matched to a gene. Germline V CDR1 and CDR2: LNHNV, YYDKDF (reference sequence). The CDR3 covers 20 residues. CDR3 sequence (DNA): TGTGCCACCAGCAGATCCATCGGACAGGGGGTCTCCAGCTCTGGAAACACCATATATTTT. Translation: CATSRSIGQGVSSSGNTIYF. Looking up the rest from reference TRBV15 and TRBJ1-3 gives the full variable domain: DAMVIQNPRYQVTQFGKPVTLSCSQTLNHNVMYWYQQKSSQAPKLLFHYYDKDFNNEADTPDNFQSRRPNTSFCFLDIRSPGLGDTAMYLCATSRSIGQGVSSSGNTIYFGEGSWLTVV.

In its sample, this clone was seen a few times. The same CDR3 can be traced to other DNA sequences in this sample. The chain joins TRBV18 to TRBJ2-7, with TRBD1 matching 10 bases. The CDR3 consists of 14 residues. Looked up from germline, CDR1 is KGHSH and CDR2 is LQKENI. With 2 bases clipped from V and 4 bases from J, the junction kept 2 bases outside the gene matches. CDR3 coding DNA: TGTGCCAGCTCACCAGGGACAGGGGTTTACGAGCAGTACTTC. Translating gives CASSPGTGVYEQYF.

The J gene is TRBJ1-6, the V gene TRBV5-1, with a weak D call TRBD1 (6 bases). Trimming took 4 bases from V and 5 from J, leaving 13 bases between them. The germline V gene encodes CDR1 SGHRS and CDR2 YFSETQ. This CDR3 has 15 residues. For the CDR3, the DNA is TGCGCCAGCAGCCCCGGACAGTCTAATAATTCACCCCTCCACTTT. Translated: CASSPGQSNNSPLHF.

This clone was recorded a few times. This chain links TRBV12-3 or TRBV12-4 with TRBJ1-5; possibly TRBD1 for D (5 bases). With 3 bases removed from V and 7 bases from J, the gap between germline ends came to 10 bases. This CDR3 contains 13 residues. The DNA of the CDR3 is TGTGCCAGCAGTTTCCCGGGGGACCAGCCCCAGCATTTT. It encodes CASSFPGDQPQHF.

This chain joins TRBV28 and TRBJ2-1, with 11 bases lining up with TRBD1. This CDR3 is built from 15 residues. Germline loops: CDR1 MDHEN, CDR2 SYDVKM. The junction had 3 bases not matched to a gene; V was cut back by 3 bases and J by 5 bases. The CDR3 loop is CASSFRDRGNNEQFF. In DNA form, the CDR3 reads TGTGCCAGCAGTTTCCGGGACAGGGGGAACAATGAGCAGTTCTTC.

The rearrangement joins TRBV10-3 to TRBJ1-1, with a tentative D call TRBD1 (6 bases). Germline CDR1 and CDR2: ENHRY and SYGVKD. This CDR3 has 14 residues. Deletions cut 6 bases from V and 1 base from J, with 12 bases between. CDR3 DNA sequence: TGTGCCATCAGGACAGGTACCACGAACACTGAAGCTTTCTTT. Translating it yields CAIRTGTTNTEAFF.

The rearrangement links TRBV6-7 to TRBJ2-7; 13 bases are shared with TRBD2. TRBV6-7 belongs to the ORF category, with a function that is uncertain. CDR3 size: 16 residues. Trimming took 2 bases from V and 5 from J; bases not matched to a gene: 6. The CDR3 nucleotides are TGTGCCAGCAGTTACCGGACTAGCGGGAGAGCAAACGAGCAGTACTTC. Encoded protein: CASSYRTSGRANEQYF.